This TCR beta chain came from a study of CD8 T cells in ankylosing spondylitis. Study observations and caveats: Disease-associated clones were reportedly significantly overrepresented in matched ankylosing spondylitis synovial fluid. A motif of eight highly homologous TCR beta variants was seen as apparently characteristic of ankylosing spondylitis blood.

TCRdb recomputed calls from the 5' RACE reads with MiXCR, one row per CDR3 protein. The sample shows more than 600,000 distinct CDR3 sequences, around 17% of them seen only once. Comment on this clonotype: The antigen remains unidentified.

The sample taken for sequencing was blood, either unsorted or a sorted T cell fraction (not recorded which). This clonotype was obtained from a male donor with ankylosing spondylitis.

The CDR3 region is CASSWSRASRETQYF. The CDR3 DNA follows: TGTGCCAGCAGCTGGAGTAGGGCTAGCAGGGAGACCCAGTACTTC. The chain employs TRBV7-2 and TRBJ2-5, with D tentatively TRBD2 (5 bases). Looked up from germline, CDR1 is SGHTA and CDR2 is FQGNSA. The CDR3 has 15 amino acids. The V end was cut by 4 bases, the J end by 5 bases, with 17 bases between.